This TCR beta chain was found in a study of blood T cell repertoires in COVID-19 (TCRdb year 2020). Study-wide context: Samples from collaborators originated in the United States, Italy and Spain and spanned both the acute and convalescent phases of COVID-19. The repertoires were made available in a free public database intended to serve as a resource for research on the immune response to SARS-CoV-2. The prospective study material was composed of cDNA or gDNA derived from T cells, B-cell-depleted T cells, or PBMCs. The samples were drawn from two sources: the first 160 participants of the ongoing ImmuneRACE study, and 1,200 or so subjects contributed by 6 global collaborators. HLA class I and class II types, where available, came from metadata supplied by the sample provider rather than from assay-based typing. The dataset comprised deeply sampled blood TCRbeta repertoires from subjects exposed to, actively infected with, or recovered from COVID-19. Nearly every sample came with metadata listing a de-identified subject ID, COVID-19 status, age in years and sex. The research as a whole found: The amount of clinical and demographic metadata varied by source and participant and was provided uncurated.

Whole blood was collected in K2EDTA tubes by collaborating institutions according to the institutions' own protocols. Collaborator samples were shipped for TCRbeta analysis as frozen whole blood, isolated PBMCs, or DNA extracted from either sample type. TCRbeta CDR3 regions were amplified from genomic DNA by means of the immunoSEQ Assay, a bias-controlled multiplex PCR. As for the original processing: Nucleated cell counts per sample were estimated from amplification of reference gene primers within the assay. Sequence reads were collapsed and filtered to measure the absolute abundance of every unique TCRbeta CDR3 rearrangement. For each sample, productive Simpson clonality was calculated as the square root of Simpson's diversity index over productive rearrangements. Not all clones reach the TCRdb copy of this immuneACCESS table, which keeps in-frame sequences only. Checked studies attribute under half of the gap to unresolved V genes and leave the rest unexplained. V and J calls and clone size come straight from that table; D and trimming were deduced from the DNA. The sample has about 190,000 clones on record, approximately 79% of them singletons. The ten largest clones capture about 25% of the sample.

Points on this clone: No antigen is known for it. One base away there is no much larger clone; base qualities are not given.

The sequenced sample was peripheral blood. This clonotype was obtained from a woman between 70 and 85 years old with acute or convalescent COVID-19.

The CDR3 protein: CASSETTIAGYEQYF. The nucleotide sequence reads as follows: TGCGCCAGCAGTGAGACGACAATCGCCGGCTACGAGCAGTACTTC. In this chain, TRBV10-1 is recombined with TRBJ2-7; no D segment can be confidently identified. V loses 2 bases, J loses 3 bases, and the germline ends lie 14 bases apart. CDR3 length: 15 amino acids, cysteine to phenylalanine. This entry keeps only the CDR3 DNA: 45 bases, framed from base 1. In the germline V gene (reference sequence), CDR1 corresponds to WNHNN and CDR2 to SYGVQD.